This T cell receptor (beta chain) was observed in a study of post-analysis software for immune sequencing data. General study points: Five TRBV segments occurring more often in patients than controls included TRBV5-6, TRBV5-1 and TRBV20-1. Batch-matched samples strongly co-clustered by F measure. Patients with multiple sclerosis recorded significantly lower normalized Chao1 diversity than controls, the study found.

Unique-molecular-identifier-tagged TCR beta cDNA libraries were used. TCRdb ran MiXCR on the PCR reads and lists one entry per CDR3 protein. The sample includes about 210,000 distinct CDR3 sequences, 25% to 30% of them seen just once. The sample holds a few counts of this clonotype. Its antigen is unknown. Germline values: CDR1 DFQATT, CDR2 SNEGSKA (reference sequence). The CDR3 length is 14 residues. Trimming pared 5 bases from V and 1 base from J, leaving 12 bases between. This clonotype was sampled from a girl younger than 18 with multiple sclerosis. V gene TRBV20-1 combines with J gene TRBJ1-3; no clear D gene. The sequenced sample consisted of blood. CDR3 protein: CSAEGGVSGNTIYF. CDR3 bases: TGCAGTGCTGAGGGAGGAGTTTCTGGAAACACCATATATTTT.